This section outlines one T cell receptor (beta chain) sequence together with its context. The data are from a study of CD8 T cells in Susac syndrome. It was with random hexamers that 0.5 to 1 ug RNA was reverse transcribed. A single record per CDR3 protein comes from TCRdb applying MiXCR to the immunoSEQ multiplex PCR reads. In the table there are nearly 200,000 distinct CDR3 sequences, 90% to 95% of which are singletons. From germline, CDR1 is MGHDK and CDR2 SYGVNS. The CDR3 extends over 14 amino acids. The V gene end was trimmed by 3 bases and the J gene end by 9 bases; junction bases not matched to a gene: 8.

The chain carries TRBV25-1 and TRBJ2-7, with 10 bases identical to TRBD1. The sample was CD4+ T cells from PBMCs. This clonotype was sampled from a human donor with multiple sclerosis. CDR3 residues: CASSDPDRGQWQYF. The CDR3 nucleotides are TGTGCCAGCAGTGACCCCGACAGGGGGCAATGGCAGTACTTC.